Listed below are T cell receptor beta chains from one sample, sequenced in a study of CD8 T cells in Susac syndrome. MiXCR was run by TCRdb on the immunoSEQ multiplex PCR reads, yielding one entry per CDR3 protein. Altogether roughly 220,000 distinct CDR3 sequences are present, about 94% being singletons, with the ten largest covering around 0.15%. Sample: CD4+ T cells from PBMCs. Every receptor here comes from a human donor with Susac syndrome. Both conserved end residues are part of each CDR3. The D gene is left open where the match is weak. Some rows mark clone size as missing; the rest say once, few, many or name a class of expanded clone.

J gene | V gene | clone size | D gene | CDR3 protein | CDR3 DNA
TRBJ1-1 | TRBV30 | - | - | CAWSVRARAFF | TGTGCCTGGAGTGTAAGGGCAAGAGCTTTCTTT
TRBJ1-1 | TRBV20-1 | - | TRBD1 | CSANLGTGGGEAFF | TGCAGTGCTAATCTTGGGACAGGGGGTGGTGAAGCTTTCTTT
TRBJ1-1 | TRBV12-3/TRBV12-4 | - | - | CASSLRRGMGEAFF | TGTGCCAGCAGTTTGCGGCGGGGAATGGGTGAAGCTTTCTTT
TRBJ2-6 | TRBV2 | - | - | CASSPTHSGANVLTF | TGTGCCAGCAGCCCTACCCATTCTGGGGCCAACGTCCTGACTTTC
TRBJ1-5 | TRBV7-2 | - | - | CASSKRGRDSNQPQHF | TGTGCCAGCAGCAAACGGGGCAGGGATAGCAATCAGCCCCAGCATTTT
TRBJ2-7 | TRBV9 | - | - | CASSVTPLYEQYF | TGTGCCAGCAGCGTAACCCCTCTCTACGAGCAGTACTTC
TRBJ1-5 | TRBV6-1 | few | - | CASRGAFSNQPQHF | TGTGCCAGCAGAGGGGCCTTTAGCAATCAGCCCCAGCATTTT
TRBJ1-2 | TRBV28 | - | TRBD1 | CASSLPTGRTEGYTF | TGTGCCAGCAGTCTCCCGACAGGGAGGACGGAAGGCTACACCTTC
TRBJ1-2 | TRBV12-3/TRBV12-4 | - | TRBD1 | CASKAGTAAYTF | TGTGCCAGCAAAGCCGGGACAGCAGCCTACACCTTC
TRBJ1-4 | TRBV20-1 | - | TRBD1 | CSAIGGEEKLFF | TGCAGTGCTATAGGGGGCGAAGAAAAACTGTTTTTT
TRBJ2-1 | TRBV30 | - | - | CAWSLSDEQFF | TGTGCCTGGAGTCTTAGCGATGAGCAGTTCTTC
TRBJ2-7 | TRBV6-2/TRBV6-3 | - | - | CASSYNEGIEQYF | TGTGCCAGCAGTTACAATGAGGGAATCGAGCAGTACTTC
TRBJ1-1 | TRBV7-2 | - | - | CASSLAFGRANTEAFF | TGTGCCAGCAGCTTAGCGTTTGGCCGGGCGAACACTGAAGCTTTCTTT
TRBJ1-1 | TRBV30 | - | - | CAFRIDDWGTEAFF | TGTGCCTTCCGGATCGACGACTGGGGAACTGAAGCTTTCTTT
TRBJ2-7 | TRBV5-1 | - | - | CASSLVRQSSSYEQYF | TGCGCCAGCAGCTTGGTAAGACAGTCTTCTTCCTACGAGCAGTACTTC
TRBJ2-2 | TRBV25-1 | - | TRBD1 | CATQPTGAAGELFF | TGTGCCACGCAGCCGACAGGGGCGGCCGGGGAGCTGTTTTTT
TRBJ1-3 | TRBV12-3/TRBV12-4 | - | - | CASSLGRVTGNTIYF | TGTGCCAGCAGTCTGGGGCGCGTAACTGGAAACACCATATATTTT
TRBJ2-5 | TRBV20-1 | - | - | CSASDAPTQYF | TGCAGTGCTAGTGACGCTCCGACCCAGTACTTC
TRBJ1-4 | TRBV30 | once | - | CAWSVQRINEKLFF | TGTGCCTGGAGTGTACAACGGATTAATGAAAAACTGTTTTTT
TRBJ1-1 | TRBV3-1 | - | - | CASSQGGADTEAFF | TGTGCCAGCAGCCAAGGGGGCGCGGACACTGAAGCTTTCTTT
TRBJ2-5 | TRBV20-1 | - | - | CSARVTGFEETQYF | TGCAGTGCTAGGGTTACGGGATTCGAGGAGACCCAGTACTTC
TRBJ2-7 | TRBV12-5 | once | TRBD2 | CATRLADSYEQYF | TGTGCTACAAGACTAGCGGACTCCTACGAGCAGTACTTC